This T cell receptor beta chain was profiled in a study of blood T cell repertoires in COVID-19. Per the authors' pipeline: Amplification of reference gene primers provided the estimated nucleated cell counts. Clones were read by immunoSEQ multiplex PCR, and TCRdb kept only the in-frame ones, dropping some. Clone size and V and J calls were adopted from that table, with D and trimming inferred from the DNA. The sample consists of just over 650,000 clones, around 89% of them appearing once. V was cut by 3 bases and J by 2 bases, with 10 bases left in between. This CDR3 comprises 14 residues. Germline V gene lookup returns CDR1 MNHEY and CDR2 SMNVEV (reference sequence).

The chain is built from TRBV27 and TRBJ1-2; perhaps TRBD1 as D (6 bases). Sequencing input: peripheral blood. The receptor comes from a woman aged 18-29 years with acute or convalescent COVID-19. The CDR3 DNA follows: TGTGCCAGCAGTTTTTCAGGGGCGAACTATGGCTACACCTTC. Protein product: CASSFSGANYGYTF.